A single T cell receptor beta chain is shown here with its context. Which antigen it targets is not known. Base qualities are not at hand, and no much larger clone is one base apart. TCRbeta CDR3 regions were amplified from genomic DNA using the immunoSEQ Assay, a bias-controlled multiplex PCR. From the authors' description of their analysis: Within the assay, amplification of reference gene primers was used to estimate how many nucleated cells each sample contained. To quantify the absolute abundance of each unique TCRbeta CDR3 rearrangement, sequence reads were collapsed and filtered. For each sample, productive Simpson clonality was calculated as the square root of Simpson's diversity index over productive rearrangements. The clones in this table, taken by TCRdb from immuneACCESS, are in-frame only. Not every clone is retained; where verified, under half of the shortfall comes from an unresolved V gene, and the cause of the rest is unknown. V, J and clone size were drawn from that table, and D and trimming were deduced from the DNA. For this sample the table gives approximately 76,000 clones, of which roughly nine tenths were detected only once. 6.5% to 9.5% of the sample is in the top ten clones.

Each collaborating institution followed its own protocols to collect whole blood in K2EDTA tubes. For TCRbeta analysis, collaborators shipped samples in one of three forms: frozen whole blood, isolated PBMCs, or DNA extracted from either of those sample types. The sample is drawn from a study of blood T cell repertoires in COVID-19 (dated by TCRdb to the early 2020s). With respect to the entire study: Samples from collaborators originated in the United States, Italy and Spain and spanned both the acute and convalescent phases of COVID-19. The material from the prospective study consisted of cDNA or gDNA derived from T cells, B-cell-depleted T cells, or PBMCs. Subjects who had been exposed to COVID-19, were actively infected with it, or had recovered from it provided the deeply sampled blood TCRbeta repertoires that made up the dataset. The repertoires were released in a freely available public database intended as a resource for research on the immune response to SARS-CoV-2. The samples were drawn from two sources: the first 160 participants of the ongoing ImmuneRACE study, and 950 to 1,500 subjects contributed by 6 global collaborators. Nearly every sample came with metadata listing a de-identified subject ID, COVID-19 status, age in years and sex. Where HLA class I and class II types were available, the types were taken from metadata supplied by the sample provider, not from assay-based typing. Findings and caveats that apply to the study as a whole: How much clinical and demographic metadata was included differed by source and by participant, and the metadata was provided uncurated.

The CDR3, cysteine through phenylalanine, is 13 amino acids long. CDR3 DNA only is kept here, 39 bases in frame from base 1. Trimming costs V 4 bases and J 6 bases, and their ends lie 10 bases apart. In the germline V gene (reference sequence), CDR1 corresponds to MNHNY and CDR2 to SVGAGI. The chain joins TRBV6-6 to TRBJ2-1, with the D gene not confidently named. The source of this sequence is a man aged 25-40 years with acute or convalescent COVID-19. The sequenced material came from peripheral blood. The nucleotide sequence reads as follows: TGTGCCAGCAGTTGGGTTCTAGGCAATGAGCAGTTCTTC. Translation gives CASSWVLGNEQFF.